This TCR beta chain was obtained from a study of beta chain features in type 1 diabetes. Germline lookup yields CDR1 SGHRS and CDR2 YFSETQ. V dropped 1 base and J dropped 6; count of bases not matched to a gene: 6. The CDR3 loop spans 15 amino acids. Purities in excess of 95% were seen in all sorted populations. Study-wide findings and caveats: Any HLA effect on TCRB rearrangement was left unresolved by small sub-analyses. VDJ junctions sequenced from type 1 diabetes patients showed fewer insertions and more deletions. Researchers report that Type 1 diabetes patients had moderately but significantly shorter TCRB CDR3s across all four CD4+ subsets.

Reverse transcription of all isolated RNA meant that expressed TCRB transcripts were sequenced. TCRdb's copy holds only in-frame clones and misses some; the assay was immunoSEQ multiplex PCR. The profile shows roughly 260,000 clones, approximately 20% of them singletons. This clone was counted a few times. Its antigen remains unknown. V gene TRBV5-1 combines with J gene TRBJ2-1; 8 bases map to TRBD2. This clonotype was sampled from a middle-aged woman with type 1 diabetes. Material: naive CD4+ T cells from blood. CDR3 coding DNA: TGCGCCAGCAGCTTGCTGGCGGGAGGTTCCAATGAGCAGTTCTTC. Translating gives CASSLLAGGSNEQFF. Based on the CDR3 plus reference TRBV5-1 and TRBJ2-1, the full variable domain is KAGVTQTPRYLIKTRGQQVTLSCSPISGHRSVSWYQQTPGQGLQFLFEYFSETQRNKGNFPGRFSGRQFSNSRSEMNVSTLELGDSALYLCASSLLAGGSNEQFFGPGTRLTVL.